These T cell receptor beta chains were read from a single sample in a study of somatic mutations in cytotoxic T cells in rheumatoid arthritis. The protocol was immunoSEQ multiplex PCR, while the TCRdb copy is restricted to in-frame clones and leaves out a portion. Found here are approximately 3,700 clones, approximately 80% of them singletons; the top ten hold 65% to 70%. Sequencing input: CD8+ T cells sorted from blood. Receptors originate from a man aged 35 to 55 with rheumatoid arthritis. Each CDR3 is given with its conserved first and last residue. A D gene is named only where the DNA matches it firmly. For some rows the clone size is stated as once, few or many, or as a class when expanded; others skip it.

>NA|TRBV25-1|TRBJ1-5|NA
TGTGCCAGCAGTGCACTTTCCAATCAGCCCCAGCATTTT
CASSALSNQPQHF
>TRBD1|TRBV4-1|TRBJ1-5|NA
TGCGCCAGCAGCCAAGATCTGACGGGACAGCTCAATCAGCCCCAGCATTTT
CASSQDLTGQLNQPQHF
>NA|TRBV12-1|TRBJ2-3|few
TGTGCCAGCAGCGCACAGCTGACAGTAGCTCTTCCGCAGTATTTT
CASSAQLTVALPQYF
>TRBD1|TRBV9|TRBJ2-7|NA
TGTGCCAGCAGCCCTCGGGACAGCTCCTACGAGCAGTACTTC
CASSPRDSSYEQYF
>NA|TRBV5-4|TRBJ2-1|NA
TGTGCCAGCAGCTTGGCCGGACAGTACAATGAGCAGTTCTTC
CASSLAGQYNEQFF
>NA|TRBV5-1|TRBJ1-2|NA
TGCGCCAGCAGGGAGGATCCTAACCGGCCCTATGGCTACACCTTC
CASREDPNRPYGYTF
>TRBD2|TRBV30|TRBJ2-1|once
TGTGCCTGGAGTGTACTGGGGGGGGATGAGCAGTTCTTC
CAWSVLGGDEQFF
>NA|TRBV7-9|TRBJ2-7|NA
TGTGCCAGCAGCTCGAACTGGGGCCTCGCCTACGAGCAGTACTTC
CASSSNWGLAYEQYF
>TRBD2|TRBV4-1|TRBJ2-5|NA
TGCGCCAGCAGCCAACATACTAGCGGGCCCCAAGAGACCCAGTACTTC
CASSQHTSGPQETQYF
>TRBD2|TRBV9|TRBJ2-2|NA
TGTGCCAGCAGCGTCGGGACTAGCGTCTCTCACGGGGAGCTGTTTTTT
CASSVGTSVSHGELFF
>NA|TRBV7-6|TRBJ2-7|NA
TGTGCCAGCAGCTTAGGAGGAGGCGAGCAGTACTTC
CASSLGGGEQYF
>TRBD2|TRBV27|TRBJ2-1|NA
TGTGCCAGCAGCCGCCGGACTAGCGGGAGTGTTGATGAGCAGTTCTTC
CASSRRTSGSVDEQFF
>NA|TRBV27|TRBJ2-5|NA
TGTGCCAGCAGTTTTGATCCCAGAAGAGAGACCCAGTACTTC
CASSFDPRRETQYF
>TRBD1|TRBV6-1|TRBJ2-3|once
TGTGCCAGCTATTCGGACAGGGGGCTTGCAGATACGCAGTATTTT
CASYSDRGLADTQYF
>TRBD1|TRBV6-1|TRBJ1-5|NA
TGTGCCTCACAGGGGCGGAATCAGCCCCAGCATTTT
CASQGRNQPQHF
>TRBD1|TRBV28|TRBJ1-6|NA
TGTGCCAGCAGTCTGACGGGACAGGGGTCGTCACCCCTCCACTTT
CASSLTGQGSSPLHF
>NA|TRBV5-4|TRBJ2-1|few
TGTGCCAGCAGCCAAGAGTTAGAGCTAGCTGGCGAGCAGTTCTTC
CASSQELELAGEQFF
>NA|TRBV6-1|TRBJ2-7|few
TGTGCCAGCAGTGAATCACTAGAACCCTACGAGCAGTACTTC
CASSESLEPYEQYF
>NA|TRBV7-9|TRBJ2-7|NA
TGTGCCAGCAGTCATTCCTACGAGCAGTACTTC
CASSHSYEQYF
>NA|TRBV5-5|TRBJ2-7|NA
TGTGCCAGCAGCTTGGGAGTCGTCGGGCAGTACTTC
CASSLGVVGQYF